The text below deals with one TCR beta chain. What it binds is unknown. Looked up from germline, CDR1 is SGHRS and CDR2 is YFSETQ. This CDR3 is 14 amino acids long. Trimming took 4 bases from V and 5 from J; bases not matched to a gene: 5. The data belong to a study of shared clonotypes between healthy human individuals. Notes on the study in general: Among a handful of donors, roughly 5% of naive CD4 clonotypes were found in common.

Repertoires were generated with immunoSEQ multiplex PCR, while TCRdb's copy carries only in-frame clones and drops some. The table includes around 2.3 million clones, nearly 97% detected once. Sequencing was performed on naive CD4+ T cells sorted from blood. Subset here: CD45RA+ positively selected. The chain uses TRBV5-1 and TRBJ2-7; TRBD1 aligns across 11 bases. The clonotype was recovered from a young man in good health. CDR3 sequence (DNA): TGCGCCAGCAGCGAACCGGGACAGGGGGACGAGCAGTACTTC. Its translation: CASSEPGQGDEQYF.